These 26 T cell receptor beta chains came from one sample sequenced in a study of OX40 agonist ivuxolimab in advanced cancers. The assay was immunoSEQ multiplex PCR, and TCRdb's table has in-frame clones only and misses some. This sample carries tens of thousands of clones, 80% of them seen once, and the ten largest clones take roughly 4%. The source was CD4+ or CD8+ T cells sorted from blood, collected in a trial of the OX40 agonist ivuxolimab. All receptors derive from an adult with an advanced solid tumor such as melanoma, head and neck, liver or kidney cancer.

The V and J genes are TRBV28 and TRBJ1-2; TRBD1 matches at 9 bases. Germline V lookup: CDR1 MDHEN, CDR2 SYDVKM. The CDR3 has 13 residues. V lost 8 bases and J lost 4; bases outside the gene matches: 5. The CDR3 loop reads CASGDRATYGYTF. The DNA of the CDR3 is TGTGCCAGCGGGGACAGGGCAACCTATGGCTACACCTTC.

The V gene is TRBV6-1, the J gene TRBJ1-1; a weak D match, TRBD1 (6 bases). This CDR3 has 14 residues. V was clipped by 0 bases and J by 11 bases, with 16 bases between them. Germline V gene sequence: CDR1 MNHNS, CDR2 SASEGT. This CDR3 is CASSEAPGLGAAFF. CDR3 bases: TGTGCCAGCAGTGAAGCGCCGGGTCTGGGGGCCGCTTTCTTT.

This chain connects TRBV6-6 to TRBJ2-7, with TRBD1 matching 11 bases. The germline V gene encodes CDR1 MNHNY and CDR2 SVGAGI (reference sequence). CDR3 size: 15 residues. V was pared by 2 bases and J by 2 bases, with 2 bases of the junction left unmatched. Here the CDR3 reads CASSYQGQGAYEQYF. In DNA, the CDR3 is TGTGCCAGCAGTTACCAGGGACAGGGGGCCTACGAGCAGTACTTC.

The chain joins TRBV7-9 to TRBJ2-7; 11 nucleotides align to TRBD2. Germline V gives CDR1 SEHNR, CDR2 FQNEAQ (reference sequence). The CDR3 length is 15 residues. J was trimmed by 7 bases and V by 5 bases; bases with no gene match: 10. The CDR3 DNA is TGTGCCAGCAGCCCCTCTAGCGGGAGGTTGGAGGAGCAGTACTTC. Its translation: CASSPSSGRLEEQYF.

This chain uses TRBV28 with TRBJ2-1; D remains unclear. Germline assignment: CDR1 MDHEN and CDR2 SYDVKM. Deletions cut 6 bases from V and 1 base from J, with 19 bases between. The CDR3 length is 17 residues. CDR3 region: CASRSSKTEPSYNEQFF. CDR3 bases: TGTGCCAGCAGATCGTCCAAGACCGAGCCTTCCTACAATGAGCAGTTCTTC.

A remark on this clone: This sample also contains other DNA sequences that code for the same CDR3. The chain joins TRBV9 to TRBJ1-6; the D is unclear. Germline CDR1 and CDR2: SGDLS and YYNGEE. This CDR3 comprises 14 residues. V was trimmed by 0 bases and J by 3 bases, leaving 4 bases between them. The CDR3 here is CASSVDSYNSPLHF. The CDR3 coding sequence is TGTGCCAGCAGCGTAGACAGCTATAATTCACCCCTCCACTTT.

The chain has TRBV7-9 and TRBJ2-5, with D perhaps TRBD2 (6 bases). Germline CDR1 reads SEHNR; CDR2 reads FQNEAQ (reference sequence). The CDR3 consists of 15 residues. The V gene lost 5 bases and the J gene lost 0 bases, with 13 bases spanning the gap. This CDR3 reads CASSRGSRYQETQYF. The CDR3 DNA is TGTGCCAGCAGCCGGGGGTCGAGGTACCAAGAGACCCAGTACTTC. Using reference TRBV7-9 and TRBJ2-5 for the parts outside the CDR3, the full variable domain is DTGVSQNPRHKITKRGQNVTFRCDPISEHNRLYWYRQTLGQGPEFLTYFQNEAQLEKSRLLSDRFSAERPKGSFSTLEIQRTEQGDSAMYLCASSRGSRYQETQYFGPGTRLLVL.

This clone was counted a single time. CDR3 amino acids: CASSQVVVAKNIQYF. In DNA, the CDR3 is TGCGCCAGCAGCCAGGTTGTAGTAGCCAAAAACATTCAGTACTTC. The chain combines TRBV4-3 with TRBJ2-4; D is ambiguous. V lost 3 bases and J 0 bases, leaving 9 bases between the germline ends. This CDR3 is built from 15 residues. Germline lookup yields CDR1 LGHNA and CDR2 YSLEER.

The chain employs TRBV7-3 and TRBJ2-5; TRBD2 might be the D (6 bases). V was clipped by 4 bases and J by 0 bases, with 12 bases between them. The germline V gene has CDR1 SGHTA and CDR2 FQGTGA. This CDR3 comprises 15 residues. The CDR3: CASSSRGTDQETQYF. The DNA for the CDR3 is TGTGCCAGCAGCTCCCGAGGGACTGACCAAGAGACCCAGTACTTC.

The chain carries TRBV5-6 and TRBJ2-3; no reliable D call. The germline gives CDR1 SGHDT, CDR2 YYEEEE. Trimming shortened V by 4 bases and J by 7 bases, and 7 bases separated the two germline ends. The CDR3 spans 11 residues. CDR3 coding DNA: TGTGCCAGCAGCGCGAGGAATACGCAGTATTTT. Its protein product is CASSARNTQYF.

The rearrangement links TRBV4-2 to TRBJ2-3; TRBD2 aligns across 7 bases. This CDR3 spans 15 amino acids. CDR1 is LGHNA, CDR2 YNFKEQ, per germline. The ends lost 5 bases at V and 1 base at J; junction bases unmatched: 6. CDR3 DNA sequence: TGTGCCAGCAGCGGAACGGGAGGAGGCACAGATACGCAGTATTTT. Translation gives CASSGTGGGTDTQYF.

This clone was found a few times. The genes are TRBV5-1 and TRBJ2-2, with 8 bases that match TRBD2. Trimming cost V 7 bases and J 3 bases; bases outside gene matches: 2. This CDR3 spans 13 amino acids. CDR1 and CDR2 from the germline V gene are SGHRS and YFSETQ. This chain's CDR3 is CASRTSYTGELFF. CDR3 DNA sequence: TGCGCCAGCCGGACTAGCTACACCGGGGAGCTGTTTTTT. Using reference TRBV5-1 and TRBJ2-2 for the parts outside the CDR3, the full variable domain is KAGVTQTPRYLIKTRGQQVTLSCSPISGHRSVSWYQQTPGQGLQFLFEYFSETQRNKGNFPGRFSGRQFSNSRSEMNVSTLELGDSALYLCASRTSYTGELFFGEGSRLTVL.

The rearrangement joins TRBV30 to TRBJ1-6, with a weak D call TRBD1 (6 bases). Per germline, CDR1 GTSNPN and CDR2 SVGIG (reference sequence). Trimming shortened V by 4 bases and J by 2 bases, and 9 bases separated the two germline ends. This CDR3 is built from 14 residues. In nucleotides, the CDR3 is TGTGCCTGGACCACAGGGCCCTATAATTCACCCCTCCACTTT. It translates to CAWTTGPYNSPLHF.

This rearrangement joins TRBV12-5 to TRBJ1-1, with a weak D call TRBD1 (5 bases). V lost 2 bases and J lost 1, with 11 bases in between. The CDR3 totals 15 residues. Germline lookup yields CDR1 LGHNT and CDR2 FRNRAP. CDR3 loop: CASGLSTGKNTEAFF. CDR3 nucleotide sequence: TGTGCTAGTGGTTTGAGTACAGGAAAGAACACTGAAGCTTTCTTT.

The J gene is TRBJ2-1, the V gene TRBV9, with D perhaps being TRBD1 or TRBD2 (5 bases each). Germline values: CDR1 SGDLS, CDR2 YYNGEE. V was pared by 3 bases and J by 6 bases, with 10 bases between. The CDR3 consists of 13 residues. CDR3 in amino acids: CASSAEGPNEQFF. In DNA form, the CDR3 reads TGTGCCAGCAGCGCCGAGGGGCCCAATGAGCAGTTCTTC.

This chain uses TRBV19 with TRBJ1-2; D gene ambiguous. The length of the CDR3 is 15 residues. The germline V gene has CDR1 LNHDA and CDR2 SQIVND (reference sequence). Trimming left V 3 bases short and J 4 bases short, with 15 bases between. The CDR3 bases are TGTGCCAGTAGTATTGATGGTAGCGGGCTCTATGGCTACACCTTC. Residues: CASSIDGSGLYGYTF.

The genes are TRBV5-6 and TRBJ1-1; tentatively, D is TRBD1 (5 bases). V gave up 2 bases and J gave up 5 bases, with 16 bases separating them. Germline CDR1 SGHDT, CDR2 YYEEEE. This CDR3 has 15 amino acids. The CDR3 DNA is TGTGCCAGCAGCTTCCGGGACCGACCTCAGACTGAAGCTTTCTTT. Translating it yields CASSFRDRPQTEAFF.

V usage is TRBV18 and J usage is TRBJ1-6, with D maybe TRBD1 (6 bases). CDR1 KGHSH and CDR2 LQKENI come from the germline V gene. This CDR3 is built from 17 residues. The V end lost 3 bases, the J end lost 5 bases, and 17 bases lay between the germline ends. The CDR3 bases are TGTGCCAGCTCACCCGACTTACCGGGGGCTAATAATTCACCCCTCCACTTT. Encoded protein: CASSPDLPGANNSPLHF.

This chain connects TRBV7-9 to TRBJ1-4; weak D call: TRBD1 (6 bases). Trimming pared 1 base from V and 9 bases from J, leaving 27 bases between. The length of the CDR3 is 19 residues. From germline, CDR1 is SEHNR and CDR2 FQNEAQ (reference sequence). In DNA form, the CDR3 reads TGTGCCAGCAGCTTAGTGGTATCAGGGGACCAACTTGTCTTGAAAAAACTGTTTTTT. Its translation: CASSLVVSGDQLVLKKLFF.

The CDR3 sequence: CASSPSTRQIKVGAFF. The CDR3 nucleotides read TGTGCCAGCAGCCCCAGTACCCGCCAAATTAAAGTAGGGGCTTTCTTT. V and J are TRBV5-6 and TRBJ1-1, with D unresolved. In germline, CDR1 is SGHDT, CDR2 YYEEEE. The V gene lost 4 bases and the J gene lost 11 bases, with 27 bases spanning the gap. The CDR3 spans 16 residues.

The chain combines TRBV5-1 with TRBJ2-5, with a possible D match to TRBD2 (5 bases). Trimming took off 4 bases at V and 5 bases at J, with 12 bases between the two ends. The CDR3 spans 13 residues. The germline V gene encodes CDR1 SGHRS and CDR2 YFSETQ. In nucleotides, the CDR3 is TGCGCCAGCAGCCGGTGGGAGCGGGAGACCCAGTACTTC. This translates into CASSRWERETQYF.

The chain uses TRBV19 and TRBJ2-2, with 7 bases aligning to TRBD2. The trim removed 3 bases at V and 1 base at J, leaving 2 bases unmatched. CDR1 is LNHDA and CDR2 is SQIVND in the germline V gene (reference sequence). The CDR3 is 15 amino acids. The CDR3 is CASSIGGGNTGELFF. The CDR3, as DNA: TGTGCCAGTAGTATCGGCGGGGGGAACACCGGGGAGCTGTTTTTT.

The rearrangement links TRBV19 to TRBJ2-7; no definite D call. Trimming shortened V by 5 bases and J by 0 bases, and 11 bases separated the two germline ends. The CDR3 sequence is 14 residues long. CDR1 is LNHDA and CDR2 is SQIVND in the germline V gene (reference sequence). This CDR3 reads CASSASIFSYEQYF. Here the CDR3 DNA reads TGTGCCAGTAGTGCCTCCATTTTCTCCTACGAGCAGTACTTC. The entire variable domain, with the rest obtained from reference TRBV19 and TRBJ2-7, is as follows: DGGITQSPKYLFRKEGQNVTLSCEQNLNHDAMYWYRQDPGQGLRLIYYSQIVNDFQKGDIAEGYSVSREKKESFPLTVTSAQKNPTAFYLCASSASIFSYEQYFGPGTRLTVT.

The chain uses TRBV5-1 and TRBJ2-1; 10 bases align to TRBD2. The CDR3 loop spans 15 amino acids. Per germline, CDR1 SGHRS and CDR2 YFSETQ. With 4 bases clipped from V and 10 bases from J, the junction kept 11 bases outside the gene matches. The CDR3 nucleotides are TGCGCCAGCAGCCTAGGACTAGCGGATGGTTTGGAGCAGTTCTTC. Translating it yields CASSLGLADGLEQFF.

This clone was detected only once. This chain joins TRBV19 and TRBJ2-7, with no clear D. The CDR3 is 11 residues long. Trimming stripped 6 bases from V and 0 bases from J, with 3 bases between. Per the germline V gene, CDR1 is LNHDA and CDR2 is SQIVND (reference sequence). CDR3: CASSDSYEQYF. CDR3 DNA: TGTGCCAGTAGCGACTCCTACGAGCAGTACTTC.

This chain connects TRBV9 to TRBJ2-1; 10 bases agree with TRBD2. This CDR3 is built from 15 residues. After removal of 3 bases from V and 7 bases from J, the junction contained 7 bases not matched to a gene. Germline lookup yields CDR1 SGDLS and CDR2 YYNGEE. The chain's CDR3 is CASSEGLAFSNEQFF. CDR3 bases: TGTGCCAGCAGCGAGGGACTAGCGTTTTCTAATGAGCAGTTCTTC.